The text below deals with one TCR beta chain. Data came from immunoSEQ multiplex PCR; TCRdb stores just in-frame clones and leaves some out. The sample includes a few hundred thousand clones, roughly 90% of them seen just once. This sample is part of a study of blood T cell repertoires in COVID-19. Living in roughly 25 US areas, the participants were between 18 and 89 years of age. Donors in Cohort 3 counted as recovered after two negative PCRs, clearance, or symptom resolution. This CDR3 has 17 residues. V shed 6 bases, J shed 3 bases, and the junction held 13 bases outside the gene matches. CDR1 is LNHDA and CDR2 is SQIVND in the germline V gene (reference sequence).

This TCR derives from a middle-aged woman who had recovered from COVID-19. The chain employs TRBV19 and TRBJ1-1; 10 nucleotides agree with TRBD1. The sample was PBMCs or T cells enriched from blood (not recorded which). DNA of the CDR3: TGTGCCAGTAGCACCGGGACAGGGGTGGGGATCGACACTGAAGCTTTCTTT. Encoded protein: CASSTGTGVGIDTEAFF.